These 8 T cell receptor beta chains came from one sample sequenced in a study of cytotoxic CD8 clonotypes in ibrutinib-treated CLL (TCRdb year 2021). Library construction relied on the immunoSEQ multiplex PCR assay. TCRdb carries this immuneACCESS record with in-frame sequences only. Its versions omit some clonotypes, under half of them owing to an unresolved V gene in the studies checked, with the rest unexplained. Across this sample there are approximately 200,000 clones, with around 72% seen only once. The ten largest clones take up roughly 13% of the sample. The time point tag for this specimen amounts to: around 2 years on ibrutinib. Sequences were derived from PBMCs, sampled after 24 months of ibrutinib treatment. The source is a human donor with chronic lymphocytic leukemia.

The chain combines TRBV5-4 with TRBJ1-2; D is undetermined. CDR3 length: 15 residues. The germline V and J ends were trimmed by 4 bases and 3 bases, with 16 bases remaining between them. CDR1 is SGHNT, CDR2 YYREEE, per germline (reference sequence). CDR3 sequence: CASSPRGGRDYGYTF. CDR3 nucleotides: TGTGCCAGCAGCCCACGGGGAGGGAGAGACTATGGCTACACCTTC.

The J gene is TRBJ1-1, the V gene TRBV2; the D is unclear. Germline V gene data show CDR1 as SNHLY and CDR2 as FYNNEI. The V gene lost 6 bases and the J gene lost 3 bases, with 8 bases spanning the gap. This CDR3 is built from 12 residues. The CDR3 nucleotides read TGTGCCAGCAGGCTGCTATACACTGAAGCTTTCTTT. Amino acids: CASRLLYTEAFF.

This rearrangement joins TRBV6-6 to TRBJ1-5; D not certain. Germline V gene data show CDR1 as MNHNY and CDR2 as SVGAGI (reference sequence). The CDR3 length is 13 residues. Trimming pared 1 base from V and 4 bases from J, leaving 5 bases between. The CDR3 nucleotides are TGTGCCAGCAGTTACTTTCGGAATCAGCCCCAGCATTTT. Translation gives CASSYFRNQPQHF.

This clone was seen just once. The genes are TRBV10-3 and TRBJ2-1; D unclear. Germline V gene sequence: CDR1 ENHRY, CDR2 SYGVKD. The CDR3 is made up of 15 amino acids. The germline V and J ends were trimmed by 3 bases and 3 bases, with 12 bases remaining between them. The CDR3 loop reads CAISESRLHYNEQFF. CDR3 nucleotide sequence: TGTGCCATCAGTGAATCTAGACTCCACTACAATGAGCAGTTCTTC.

The gene calls are TRBV5-1 and TRBJ1-4; D is unclear. CDR1 SGHRS and CDR2 YFSETQ come from the germline V gene. This CDR3 contains 14 residues. V was pared by 2 bases and J by 4 bases, with 9 bases between. The CDR3 loop reads CASSFTVYNEKLFF. CDR3 bases: TGCGCCAGCAGCTTTACAGTGTATAATGAAAAACTGTTTTTT. The full variable domain, its missing parts supplied by reference TRBV5-1 and TRBJ1-4, is KAGVTQTPRYLIKTRGQQVTLSCSPISGHRSVSWYQQTPGQGLQFLFEYFSETQRNKGNFPGRFSGRQFSNSRSEMNVSTLELGDSALYLCASSFTVYNEKLFFGSGTQLSVL.

The rearrangement links TRBV7-2 to TRBJ1-2, with 11 bases identical to TRBD1. J lost 7 bases, V lost 1 base, and 2 bases had no gene match. CDR1 is SGHTA, CDR2 FQGNSA, per germline. CDR3 length: 14 amino acids. CDR3 residues: CASSLGTGGSGYTF. As DNA, the CDR3 is TGTGCCAGCAGCTTAGGGACAGGGGGCTCTGGCTACACCTTC.

This clone has only one observation. This sample also contains other DNA sequences that code for the same CDR3. V and J are TRBV27 and TRBJ2-6; D gene unclear. Trimming removed 8 bases at V and 0 bases at J, with 5 bases between. The CDR3 has 13 amino acids. CDR1 and CDR2 from the germline V gene are MNHEY and SMNVEV (reference sequence). CDR3: CASSLSGANVLTF. In DNA form, the CDR3 reads TGTGCCAGCTCCCTCTCTGGGGCCAACGTCCTGACTTTC.

The genes are TRBV7-9 and TRBJ1-4; the match to TRBD1 covers 7 bases. The CDR3 consists of 14 residues. Trimming at V came to 5 bases and at J to 8 bases, leaving 8 bases not matched to a gene. Per germline, CDR1 SEHNR and CDR2 FQNEAQ (reference sequence). The CDR3 loop reads CASSRGGGGEKLFF. Written as DNA, the CDR3 is TGTGCCAGCAGCCGAGGGGGCGGAGGGGAAAAACTGTTTTTT.